This T cell receptor beta chain was identified during a study of identical twins listed by TCRdb under 2016. As for the study more broadly: TCR alpha and beta repertoires from monozygotic twins, unrelated adults of various ages and cord blood were deep-sequenced to test whether fetal clonotypes persist. To rule out contamination, replicate twin experiments were performed at different times with different library preparation protocols.

Every donor was a healthy Caucasian. The twin cohort consisted of three pairs of female monozygotic twins, all aged roughly 18 to 29 years. Positive isolation kits from Invitrogen were used to isolate CD4+ and CD8+ T cell populations. The library relied on 5' RACE. TCRdb records Illumina HiSeq 2000 as the sequencer. Template switching added a universal primer binding site, and the final cDNA carried a unique molecular identifier that allowed TCR cDNA molecules to be counted accurately. Specific primers in the conserved constant-segment region were used to synthesize first-strand cDNA for TCR alpha and beta chains. Each cDNA library was double barcoded, with a SMART-Mk sample barcode plus Illumina barcodes, to control for contamination. TruSeq adapter sequences and Illumina sample barcodes were added in two successive PCR steps. TCR alpha and beta cDNA libraries were sequenced on the Illumina HiSeq platform with custom primers. On the study's bioinformatics: Unique molecular identifiers were extracted from raw reads with MiGEC, and CDR3 positions were determined with MiXCR. Recombination models were inferred per individual with the repgenHMM and IGoR tools using an EM algorithm. The analysis of shared clonotypes was done with the tcR package in R, with sharing normalized by the product of cloneset sizes. To study raw recombination without the effects of thymic and clonal selection, out-of-frame nonproductive sequences were analyzed. TCRdb handled the public reads itself, with Q25 trimming in fastp and clone calling in MiXCR, and kept productive beta chains. Identical CDR3 protein sequences are pooled into one entry, listed with their most common genes and DNA. TCRdb's processing, not the study's, gives the V and J calls here. The sample contains under 350,000 distinct CDR3 sequences, 9.5% of them found a single time. The ten largest clones take up under 7.5% of the sample.

Counted from cysteine to phenylalanine, this CDR3 has 14 amino acids. Just the 42-base CDR3 DNA is kept, in frame starting at base 1. CDR1 PRHDT and CDR2 FYEKMQ were looked up in the germline V gene (reference sequence). V loses 7 bases of germline sequence and J loses 5 bases, and the interval between the two ends is 15 bases. The research as a whole found: Conclusions relied on cross-sectional statistical analysis, since the same donors could not be followed over many years. Out-of-frame TCR alpha sharing in monozygotic twins was systematically underestimated by recombination models, whereas sharing between unrelated individuals was in agreement with the recombination models. Fewer insertions were carried by abundant cord blood beta clonotypes, a similar but weaker trend appeared in young adult naive repertoires, and no such trend appeared in memory repertoires. Zero-insertion analyses could be partly confounded by invariant T cells such as MAIT and iNKT, though diverse VJ usage argued against such confounding for most clonotypes. Compared with coincidental sharing between unrelated individuals, an excess of low generation-probability sequences was observed among out-of-frame TCR alpha sequences shared between twins. The excess sharing between twins in beta out-of-frame sequences was weaker because fewer shared sequences reduced the signal-to-noise ratio.

On this clonotype itself: Its antigen is unknown. No base-level quality is on record; no much larger clone is a single base apart.

These data also formed part of another study, on yellow fever vaccine responses in identical twins. The second study reports: According to the authors, the vaccine-induced T cell response in identical twins seemed to be partly convergent and partly specific to each individual. In identical twins, the study followed T cell clones that responded to the vaccine with precision.

The source material was CD8+ T cells sorted from blood. The clonotype comes from a woman aged 18-30 years in good health. The rearranged segments are TRBV13 and TRBJ2-1; 6 matching bases give a weak D call of TRBD1. CDR3 loop: CASKVRDMNNEQFF. The nucleotide sequence reads TGTGCCAGCAAGGTCCGGGACATGAACAATGAGCAGTTCTTC.